A single T cell receptor (beta chain) is shown here with its context. The target antigen is unknown. Profiling relied on immunoSEQ multiplex PCR, and the TCRdb table lists in-frame clones only, not all of them. The sample carries some 150,000 clones, less than 90% recorded once. The data are from a study of T cell responses to AZD1222 COVID-19 vaccine. Study-wide results and limits: Once two AZD1222 doses were given, Spike-specific TCR breadth and depth went up.

Specimen: peripheral blood, collected after recovery from COVID-19. This TCR derives from an adult who had recovered from COVID-19.

CDR3 sequence: CASSSNRGRNQPQHF. Here the CDR3 DNA reads TGTGCCAGCAGCTCCAACAGGGGGCGGAATCAGCCCCAGCATTTT. The chain is built from TRBV11-2 and TRBJ1-5, with 9 bases fitting TRBD1. Germline-derived CDR1 and CDR2 are SGHAT and FQNNGV. Trimming at V came to 4 bases and at J to 4 bases, leaving 5 bases not matched to a gene. This CDR3 is built from 15 residues. The complete variable domain, with remaining parts taken from reference TRBV11-2 and TRBJ1-5, reads EAGVAQSPRYKIIEKRQSVAFWCNPISGHATLYWYQQILGQGPKLLIQFQNNGVVDDSQLPKDRFSAERLKGVDSTLKIQPAKLEDSAVYLCASSSNRGRNQPQHFGDGTRLSIL.